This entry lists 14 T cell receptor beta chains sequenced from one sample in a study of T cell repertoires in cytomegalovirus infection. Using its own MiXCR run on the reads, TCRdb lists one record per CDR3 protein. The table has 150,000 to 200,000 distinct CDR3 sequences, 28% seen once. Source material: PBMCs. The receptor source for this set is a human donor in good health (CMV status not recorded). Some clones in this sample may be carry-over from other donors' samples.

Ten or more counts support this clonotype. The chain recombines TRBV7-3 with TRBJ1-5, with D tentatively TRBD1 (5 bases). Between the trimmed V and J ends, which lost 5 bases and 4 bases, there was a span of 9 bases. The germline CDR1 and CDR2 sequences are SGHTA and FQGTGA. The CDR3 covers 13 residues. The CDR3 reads CASSPNRNQPQHF. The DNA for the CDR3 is TGTGCCAGCAGCCCCAACAGGAATCAGCCCCAGCATTTT.

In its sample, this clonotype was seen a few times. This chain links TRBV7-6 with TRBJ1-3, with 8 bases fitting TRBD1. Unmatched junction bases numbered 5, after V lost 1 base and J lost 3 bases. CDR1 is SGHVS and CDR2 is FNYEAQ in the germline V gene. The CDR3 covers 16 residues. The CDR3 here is CASSLGGQGGGNTIYF. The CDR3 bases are TGTGCCAGCAGCTTAGGCGGACAGGGAGGTGGAAACACCATATATTTT.

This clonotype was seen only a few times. As DNA, the CDR3 is TGTGCCAGCATCCCGGCGGGGAGTCTGGAGCAGTTCTTC. Protein product: CASIPAGSLEQFF. The V and J genes are TRBV7-2 and TRBJ2-1, with D possibly TRBD2 on 6 matching bases. The CDR3 length is 13 residues. Per germline, CDR1 SGHTA and CDR2 FQGNSA. V lost 7 bases and J 10 bases, leaving 17 bases between the germline ends.

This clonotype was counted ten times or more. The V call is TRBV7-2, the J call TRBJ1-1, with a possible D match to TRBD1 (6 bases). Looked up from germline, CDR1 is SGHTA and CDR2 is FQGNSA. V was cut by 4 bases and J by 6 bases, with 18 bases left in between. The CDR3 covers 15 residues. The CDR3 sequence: CASSSRTGFAAEAFF. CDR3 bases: TGTGCCAGCAGCTCTCGTACAGGGTTTGCGGCTGAAGCTTTCTTT.

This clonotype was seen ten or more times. CDR3 bases: TGTGCCAGCAGCTTAGGACAGTTCAATCAGCCCCAGCATTTT. Protein product: CASSLGQFNQPQHF. This chain links TRBV7-2 with TRBJ1-5; the D gene is possibly TRBD1 (5 bases). Trimming pared 1 base from V and 3 bases from J, leaving 7 bases between. The CDR3 contains 14 residues. Germline-derived CDR1 and CDR2 are SGHTA and FQGNSA.

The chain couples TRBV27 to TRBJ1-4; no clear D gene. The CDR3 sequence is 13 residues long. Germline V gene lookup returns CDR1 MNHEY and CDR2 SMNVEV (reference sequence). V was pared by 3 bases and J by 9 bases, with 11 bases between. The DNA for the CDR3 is TGTGCCAGCAGTTTCCAACGAAGACAAAAACTGTTTTTT. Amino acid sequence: CASSFQRRQKLFF.

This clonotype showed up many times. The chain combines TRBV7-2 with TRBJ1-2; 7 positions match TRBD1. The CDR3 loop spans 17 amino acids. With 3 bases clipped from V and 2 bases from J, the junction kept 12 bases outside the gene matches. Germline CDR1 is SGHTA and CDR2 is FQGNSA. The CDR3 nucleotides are TGTGCCAGCAGCTTCTTGAGGAGCCAACAGGGGAACTATGGCTACACCTTC. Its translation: CASSFLRSQQGNYGYTF.

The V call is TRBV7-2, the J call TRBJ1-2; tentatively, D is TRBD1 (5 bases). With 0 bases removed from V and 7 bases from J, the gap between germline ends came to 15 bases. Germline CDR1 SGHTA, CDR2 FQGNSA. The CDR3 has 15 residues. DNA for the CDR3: TGTGCCAGCAGCTTAGCTCTCTCGGGGCTAGGTGGCTACACCTTC. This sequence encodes CASSLALSGLGGYTF.

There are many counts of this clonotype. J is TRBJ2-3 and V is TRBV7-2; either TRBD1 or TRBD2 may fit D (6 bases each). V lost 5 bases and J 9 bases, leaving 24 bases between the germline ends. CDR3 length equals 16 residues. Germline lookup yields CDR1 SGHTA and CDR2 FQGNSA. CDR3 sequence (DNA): TGTGCCAGCAGCCCCTCCTCGGGACTCCCAAGGGGGACGCAGTATTTT. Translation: CASSPSSGLPRGTQYF.

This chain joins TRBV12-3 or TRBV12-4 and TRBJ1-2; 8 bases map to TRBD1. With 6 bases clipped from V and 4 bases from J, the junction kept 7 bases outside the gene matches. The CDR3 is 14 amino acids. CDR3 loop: CASSLKDRVYGYTF. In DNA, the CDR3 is TGTGCCAGCAGCCTGAAGGACAGGGTCTATGGCTACACCTTC.

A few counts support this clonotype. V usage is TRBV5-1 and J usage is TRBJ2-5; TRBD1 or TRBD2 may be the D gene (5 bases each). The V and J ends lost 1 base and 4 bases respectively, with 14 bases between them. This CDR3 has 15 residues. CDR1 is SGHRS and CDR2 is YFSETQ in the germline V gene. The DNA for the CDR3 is TGCGCCAGCAGCTTGTTGGCAGGGACGACAGAGACCCAGTACTTC. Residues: CASSLLAGTTETQYF.

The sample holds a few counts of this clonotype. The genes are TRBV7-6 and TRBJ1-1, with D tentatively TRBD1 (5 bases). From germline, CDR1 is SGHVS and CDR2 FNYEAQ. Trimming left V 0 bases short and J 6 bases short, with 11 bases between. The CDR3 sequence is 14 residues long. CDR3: CASSLAPAGPEAFF. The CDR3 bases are TGTGCCAGCAGCTTAGCGCCGGCAGGGCCTGAAGCTTTCTTT.

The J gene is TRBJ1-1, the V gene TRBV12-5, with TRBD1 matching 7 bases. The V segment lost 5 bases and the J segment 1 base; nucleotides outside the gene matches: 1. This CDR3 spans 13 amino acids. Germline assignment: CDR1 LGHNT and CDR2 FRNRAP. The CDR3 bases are TGTGCTAGTGGTAACAGGGGGAACACTGAAGCTTTCTTT. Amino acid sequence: CASGNRGNTEAFF.

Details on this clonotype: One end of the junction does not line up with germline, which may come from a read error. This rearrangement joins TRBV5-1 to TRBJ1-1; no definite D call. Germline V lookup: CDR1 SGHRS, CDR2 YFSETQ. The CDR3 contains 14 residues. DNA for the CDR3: TGCGACAGCAGCTCTCTTGGTGCAAACACTGAAGCTTTCTTT. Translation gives CDSSSLGANTEAFF.